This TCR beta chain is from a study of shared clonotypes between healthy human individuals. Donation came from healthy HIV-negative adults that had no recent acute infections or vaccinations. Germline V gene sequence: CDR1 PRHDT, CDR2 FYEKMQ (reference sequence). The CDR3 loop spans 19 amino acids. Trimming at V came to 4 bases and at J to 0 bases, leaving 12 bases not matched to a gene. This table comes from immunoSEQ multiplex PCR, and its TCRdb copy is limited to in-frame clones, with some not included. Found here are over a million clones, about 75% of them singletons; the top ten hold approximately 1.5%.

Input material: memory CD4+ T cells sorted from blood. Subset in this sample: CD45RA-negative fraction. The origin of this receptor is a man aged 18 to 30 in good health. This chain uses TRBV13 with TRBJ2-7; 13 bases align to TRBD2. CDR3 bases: TGTGCCAGCAGCTATCACCCGACCCGACTAGCGGGGGGCTCCTACGAGCAGTACTTC. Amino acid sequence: CASSYHPTRLAGGSYEQYF.